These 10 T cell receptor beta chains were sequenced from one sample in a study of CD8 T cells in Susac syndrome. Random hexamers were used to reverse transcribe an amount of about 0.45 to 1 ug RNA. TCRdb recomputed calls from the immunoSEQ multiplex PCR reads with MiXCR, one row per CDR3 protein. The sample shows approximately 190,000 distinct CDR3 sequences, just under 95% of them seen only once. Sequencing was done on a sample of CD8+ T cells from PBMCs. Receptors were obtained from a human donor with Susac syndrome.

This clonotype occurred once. CDR3: CASSKNGRGTQYF. CDR3 sequence (DNA): TGTGCCAGCAGCAAAAACGGGCGGGGTACGCAGTATTTT. J is TRBJ2-3 and V is TRBV13; D is perhaps TRBD2 (6 bases). Trimming stripped 5 bases from V and 8 bases from J, with 14 bases between. Germline CDR1 reads PRHDT; CDR2 reads FYEKMQ (reference sequence). The length of the CDR3 is 13 residues.

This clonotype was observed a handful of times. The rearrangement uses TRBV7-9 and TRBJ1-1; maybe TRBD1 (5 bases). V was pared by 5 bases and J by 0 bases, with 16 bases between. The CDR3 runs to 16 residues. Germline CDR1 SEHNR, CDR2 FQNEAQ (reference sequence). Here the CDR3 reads CASSPTGKGMNTEAFF. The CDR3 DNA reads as TGTGCCAGCAGCCCTACGGGAAAGGGGATGAACACTGAAGCTTTCTTT.

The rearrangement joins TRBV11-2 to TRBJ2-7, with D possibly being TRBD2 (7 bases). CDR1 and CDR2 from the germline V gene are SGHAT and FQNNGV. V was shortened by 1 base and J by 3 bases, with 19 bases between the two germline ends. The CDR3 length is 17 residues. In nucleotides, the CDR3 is TGTGCCAGCAGCTTAGCGGTGTCGGGGGGCTACTACTACGAGCAGTACTTC. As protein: CASSLAVSGGYYYEQYF.

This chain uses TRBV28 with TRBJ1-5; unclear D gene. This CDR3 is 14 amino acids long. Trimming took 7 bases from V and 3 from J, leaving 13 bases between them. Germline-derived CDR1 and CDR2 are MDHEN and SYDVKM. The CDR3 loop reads CASNIRTFNQPQHF. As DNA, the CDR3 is TGTGCCAGCAATATACGCACCTTCAATCAGCCCCAGCATTTT.

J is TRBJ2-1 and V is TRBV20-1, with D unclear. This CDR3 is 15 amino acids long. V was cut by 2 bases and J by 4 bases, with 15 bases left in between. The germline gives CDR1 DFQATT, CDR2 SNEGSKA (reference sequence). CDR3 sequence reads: CSARKPGSTYNEQFF. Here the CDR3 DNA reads TGCAGTGCTAGAAAGCCCGGTTCAACTTACAATGAGCAGTTCTTC.

CDR3 DNA sequence: TGTGCCAGCAGCCAAGGGGAGGGTTTCAATGAGCAGTTCTTC. It codes for CASSQGEGFNEQFF. The V and J genes are TRBV3-1 and TRBJ2-1, with TRBD2 matching 7 bases. Per germline, CDR1 LGHDT and CDR2 YNNKEL (reference sequence). This CDR3 has 14 residues. J gave up 6 bases and V 1 base, and 3 bases lay outside the gene matches.

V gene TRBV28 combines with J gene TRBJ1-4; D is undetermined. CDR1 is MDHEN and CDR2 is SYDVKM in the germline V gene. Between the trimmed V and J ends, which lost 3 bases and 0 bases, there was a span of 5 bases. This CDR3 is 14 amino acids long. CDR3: CASSLEATNEKLFF. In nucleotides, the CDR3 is TGTGCCAGCAGTTTGGAGGCAACTAATGAAAAACTGTTTTTT.

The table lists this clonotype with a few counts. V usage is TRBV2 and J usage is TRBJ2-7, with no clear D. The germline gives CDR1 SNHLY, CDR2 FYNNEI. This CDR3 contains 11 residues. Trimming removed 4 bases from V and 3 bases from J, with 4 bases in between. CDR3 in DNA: TGTGCCAGCAGTGGGGGCTACGAGCAGTACTTC. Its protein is CASSGGYEQYF.

The CDR3 DNA sequence: TGTGCCAGCTCCGTAGGGACGGATTATGGCTACACCTTC. Translation gives CASSVGTDYGYTF. The chain links TRBV18 to TRBJ1-2; D is perhaps TRBD1 (5 bases). Germline assignment: CDR1 KGHSH and CDR2 LQKENI. V dropped 6 bases and J dropped 5 bases, with 13 bases sitting between them. The CDR3 is 13 amino acids. Complete variable domain (other parts from reference TRBV18 and TRBJ1-2): NAGVMQNPRHLVRRRGQEARLRCSPMKGHSHVYWYRQLPEEGLKFMVYLQKENIIDESGMPKERFSAEFPKEGPSILRIQQVVRGDSAAYFCASSVGTDYGYTFGSGTRLTVV.

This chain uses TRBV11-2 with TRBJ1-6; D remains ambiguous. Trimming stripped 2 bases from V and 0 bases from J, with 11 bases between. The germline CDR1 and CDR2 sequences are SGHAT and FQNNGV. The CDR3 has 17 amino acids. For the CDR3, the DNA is TGTGCCAGCAGCTTATTTTTTCCGAGCTCCTATAATTCACCCCTCCACTTT. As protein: CASSLFFPSSYNSPLHF.